Listed here are 32 T cell receptor beta chains from one sample, sequenced in a study of T cell repertoires in cytomegalovirus infection. From the reads, TCRdb called clonotypes with MiXCR, one entry per CDR3 protein. Of around 740,000 distinct CDR3 sequences listed, 35% are singletons. Sequenced input: PBMCs. Every receptor here comes from a human donor in good health (CMV status not recorded). Some clones in this sample may be carry-over from other donors' samples.

Only a few counts were recorded for this clonotype. The chain is built from TRBV20-1 and TRBJ2-4; 9 bases are shared with TRBD1. The CDR3 totals 15 residues. Germline lookup yields CDR1 DFQATT and CDR2 SNEGSKA (reference sequence). The V gene end was trimmed by 4 bases and the J gene end by 2 bases; junction bases not matched to a gene: 6. CDR3 amino acids: CSAKGQGNTKNIQYF. The CDR3 bases are TGCAGTGCTAAGGGACAGGGAAATACCAAAAACATTCAGTACTTC.

The chain has TRBV28 and TRBJ1-4; perhaps TRBD1 as D (6 bases). Germline CDR1 reads MDHEN; CDR2 reads SYDVKM. With 6 bases removed from V and 7 bases from J, the gap between germline ends came to 15 bases. This CDR3 is built from 14 residues. In nucleotides, the CDR3 is TGTGCCAGCAGGAAGGACAGCCAACTTGAAAAACTGTTTTTT. This gives the protein CASRKDSQLEKLFF.

This rearrangement joins TRBV28 to TRBJ1-1, with TRBD1 identical over 8 bases. The CDR3 is made up of 13 amino acids. The germline V gene has CDR1 MDHEN and CDR2 SYDVKM. V dropped 6 bases and J dropped 0; count of bases not matched to a gene: 0. CDR3 sequence (DNA): TGTGCCAGCAGGGGACAGGTGAACACTGAAGCTTTCTTT. Translated: CASRGQVNTEAFF.

The chain recombines TRBV19 with TRBJ2-7; 9 nucleotides match TRBD1. The CDR3 has 14 amino acids. Looked up from germline, CDR1 is LNHDA and CDR2 is SQIVND (reference sequence). V dropped 6 bases and J dropped 5; count of bases not matched to a gene: 8. The CDR3 is CASRPGQGRNEQYF. CDR3 coding DNA: TGTGCCAGTAGGCCGGGACAGGGCAGGAACGAGCAGTACTTC.

V usage is TRBV5-1 and J usage is TRBJ2-5; 7 bases fit TRBD1. Germline assignment: CDR1 SGHRS and CDR2 YFSETQ. V shed 3 bases and J 2 bases; nucleotides not matched to a gene: 10. The CDR3 spans 16 residues. In DNA, the CDR3 is TGCGCCAGCAGCTACCGGGACAGAAGTTCTCAAGAGACCCAGTACTTC. It specifies CASSYRDRSSQETQYF.

This clonotype was found a few times. V gene TRBV10-3 combines with J gene TRBJ1-3, with D possibly TRBD1 on 5 matching bases. Between the trimmed V and J ends, which lost 1 base and 0 bases, there was a span of 13 bases. The V gene's germline CDR1 is ENHRY and CDR2 SYGVKD. The CDR3 totals 17 residues. This CDR3 is CAISEFPGTPSGNTIYF. The CDR3 bases are TGTGCCATCAGTGAGTTCCCCGGGACTCCCTCTGGAAACACCATATATTTT.

This clonotype was found a few times. Here the CDR3 DNA reads TGTGCCAGCAGCTTAATCAGGGGCTATAATTCACCCCTCCACTTT. Its protein is CASSLIRGYNSPLHF. The chain couples TRBV7-8 to TRBJ1-6, with D maybe TRBD1 (6 bases). The CDR3 extends over 15 amino acids. Trimming shortened V by 2 bases and J by 3 bases, and 8 bases separated the two germline ends. Germline V lookup: CDR1 SGHVS, CDR2 FQNEAQ.

This CDR3 reads CASTRRVRDEQYF. The CDR3 DNA is TGTGCCAGCACCCGCAGGGTTAGGGACGAGCAGTACTTC. The rearrangement uses TRBV28 and TRBJ2-7, with D possibly being TRBD1 (5 bases). The CDR3 contains 13 residues. In germline, CDR1 is MDHEN, CDR2 SYDVKM. With 7 bases removed from V and 5 bases from J, the gap between germline ends came to 15 bases.

This chain joins TRBV12-3 or TRBV12-4 and TRBJ2-1; 9 nucleotides agree with TRBD1. The CDR3 contains 14 residues. Trimming removed 5 bases from V and 7 bases from J; junction bases left unmatched: 6. The CDR3 DNA reads TGTGCCAGCAGTACCGGGACAGGGTGGAATGAGCAGTTCTTC. Encoded protein: CASSTGTGWNEQFF.

This clonotype was detected ten times or more. The rearrangement joins TRBV7-2 to TRBJ2-1, with TRBD2 matching over 7 bases. Germline V gives CDR1 SGHTA, CDR2 FQGNSA. Losses at the gene ends were 4 bases for V and 8 bases for J; bases not matched to a gene: 14. The CDR3 runs 16 residues. In DNA form, the CDR3 reads TGTGCCAGCAGCTCTCGATCGGGAGGTGATAGGTATGAGCAGTTCTTC. Its protein product is CASSSRSGGDRYEQFF.

The chain has TRBV20-1 and TRBJ1-1; D call uncertain. Germline V gene lookup returns CDR1 DFQATT and CDR2 SNEGSKA (reference sequence). The V end was cut by 1 base, the J end by 0 bases, with 6 bases between. This CDR3 has 13 amino acids. The CDR3 sequence: CSARVSLNTEAFF. The CDR3 DNA reads as TGCAGTGCTAGAGTAAGCCTGAACACTGAAGCTTTCTTT.

This rearrangement joins TRBV19 to TRBJ2-7; a weak D match, TRBD1 (5 bases). CDR3 length: 15 residues. V was clipped by 6 bases and J by 0 bases, with 15 bases between them. The germline gives CDR1 LNHDA, CDR2 SQIVND (reference sequence). The CDR3 protein is CASSPFIGDSYEQYF. In nucleotides, the CDR3 is TGTGCCAGTAGCCCGTTTATAGGGGACTCCTACGAGCAGTACTTC.

This clonotype was seen a handful of times. The gene calls are TRBV4-1 and TRBJ2-5; TRBD1 is a possible D gene (5 bases). V lost 0 bases to trimming and J lost 7 bases, with 15 bases between them. This CDR3 has 15 residues. The germline V gene encodes CDR1 MGHRA and CDR2 YSYEKL. The CDR3 DNA reads TGCGCCAGCAGCCAAGATGGGCAGCTCCAGGGGACCCAGTACTTC. Residues: CASSQDGQLQGTQYF.

This chain links TRBV11-2 with TRBJ2-7, with D unresolved. The CDR3 totals 13 residues. With 4 bases removed from V and 3 bases from J, the gap between germline ends came to 10 bases. Germline V gene data show CDR1 as SGHAT and CDR2 as FQNNGV. The DNA of the CDR3 is TGTGCCAGCAGCTCTAGATCCTACTACGAGCAGTACTTC. Its translation is CASSSRSYYEQYF.

This clonotype was detected only once. V and J are TRBV6-1 and TRBJ2-7; D perhaps matches TRBD1 (6 bases). V was clipped by 2 bases and J by 1 base, with 12 bases between them. CDR1 and CDR2 from the germline V gene are MNHNS and SASEGT. The CDR3 is 15 amino acids. In DNA, the CDR3 is TGTGCCAGCAGTGAAATGGCAGGGGATTCCTACGAGCAGTACTTC. Protein product: CASSEMAGDSYEQYF.

This chain connects TRBV6-1 to TRBJ2-1; possibly TRBD1 for D (6 bases). The germline V gene has CDR1 MNHNS and CDR2 SASEGT. V was shortened by 2 bases and J by 9 bases, with 14 bases between the two germline ends. The CDR3 consists of 14 residues. The CDR3 reads CASSEIGTSVEQFF. The CDR3 coding sequence is TGTGCCAGCAGTGAAATCGGGACAAGTGTTGAGCAGTTCTTC.

The chain has TRBV3-1 and TRBJ2-5; maybe TRBD2 (7 bases). The V end lost 6 bases, the J end lost 6 bases, and 17 bases lay between the germline ends. The germline gives CDR1 LGHDT, CDR2 YNNKEL (reference sequence). The CDR3 consists of 14 residues. The CDR3 region has the DNA TGTGCCAGCAGTCTCCGGGGGGCCGACCAGACCCAGTACTTC. Its translation is CASSLRGADQTQYF.

This clonotype came up a few times. V is TRBV19 and J is TRBJ1-5, with a weak D call TRBD1 (5 bases). The CDR3 loop spans 14 amino acids. V gave up 5 bases and J gave up 3 bases, with 11 bases separating them. CDR1 and CDR2 (germline): LNHDA, SQIVND (reference sequence). The CDR3 nucleotides read TGTGCCAGTAGTGAGAGGGGCTACAATCAGCCCCAGCATTTT. The encoded protein is CASSERGYNQPQHF.

This clonotype was seen a handful of times. The CDR3 DNA follows: TGTGCCAGCAGTCCCCCCTCCGGCGGTGAAGCTTTCTTT. It codes for CASSPPSGGEAFF. V gene TRBV27 combines with J gene TRBJ1-1; D gene ambiguous. CDR1 is MNHEY, CDR2 SMNVEV, per germline (reference sequence). Trimming took off 5 bases at V and 7 bases at J, with 14 bases between the two ends. The CDR3 runs to 13 residues.

This clonotype was observed a handful of times. The rearrangement joins TRBV4-2 to TRBJ1-1, with TRBD1 matching 7 bases. V was pared by 0 bases and J by 1 base, with 8 bases of the junction left unmatched. This CDR3 has 17 amino acids. Germline V CDR1 and CDR2: LGHNA, YNFKEQ. In nucleotides, the CDR3 is TGTGCCAGCAGCCAAGATGTGGGACAGCCGAAGAACACTGAAGCTTTCTTT. It translates to CASSQDVGQPKNTEAFF.

The J gene is TRBJ2-1, the V gene TRBV10-3; D ambiguous. The CDR3 is 14 residues long. V lost 4 bases and J lost 12, with 19 bases in between. The germline CDR1 and CDR2 sequences are ENHRY and SYGVKD. CDR3 coding DNA: TGTGCCATCAGTGGGGCCACTAAGGGCTTGGGGCAGTTCTTC. Translating gives CAISGATKGLGQFF.

This clonotype has a count of ten or more. The genes are TRBV12-3 or TRBV12-4 and TRBJ2-7; D may be TRBD1 (5 bases). V lost 3 bases, J lost 1 base, and 10 bases lay in between. This CDR3 comprises 14 residues. The CDR3 reads CASSFSTGSYEQYF. In DNA, the CDR3 is TGTGCCAGCAGTTTTTCTACAGGTTCCTACGAGCAGTACTTC.

This clonotype was seen a handful of times. The J gene is TRBJ1-2, the V gene TRBV7-2; a possible D gene is TRBD1 (6 bases). Germline V gene lookup returns CDR1 SGHTA and CDR2 FQGNSA. This CDR3 is built from 17 residues. V was clipped by 4 bases and J by 1 base, with 19 bases between them. The DNA of the CDR3 is TGTGCCAGCAGCTCTTCCCGGACAGCCCTAAGTAACTATGGCTACACCTTC. This translates into CASSSSRTALSNYGYTF.

This sequence joins TRBV24-1 and TRBJ2-7; TRBD1 aligns across 11 bases. Germline CDR1 and CDR2: KGHDR and SFDVKD. The CDR3 has 17 amino acids. Trimming cost V 6 bases and J 0 bases; bases outside gene matches: 9. Here the CDR3 DNA reads TGTGCCACCAGTTCACCGGGACAGGGGGTTAGCTCCTACGAGCAGTACTTC. The encoded protein is CATSSPGQGVSSYEQYF.

In this sample, this clonotype turned up a few times. The chain joins TRBV29-1 to TRBJ2-5; 7 bases match TRBD1. The CDR3 is made up of 13 amino acids. Germline CDR1 SQVTM, CDR2 ANQGSEA. V dropped 4 bases and J dropped 3; count of bases not matched to a gene: 5. Here the CDR3 DNA reads TGCAGCGTTGCAGGGACAGCTAAAGAGACCCAGTACTTC. This sequence encodes CSVAGTAKETQYF.

This clonotype was detected many times. V usage is TRBV7-2 and J usage is TRBJ2-4, with 7 bases identical to TRBD1. Unmatched junction bases numbered 12, after V lost 2 bases and J lost 8 bases. The CDR3 extends over 16 amino acids. CDR1 is SGHTA, CDR2 FQGNSA, per germline. The CDR3 protein is CASSLSGRGYGDIQYF. DNA for the CDR3: TGTGCCAGCAGCTTAAGTGGCAGGGGGTATGGGGACATTCAGTACTTC.

A few counts support this clonotype. This chain links TRBV28 with TRBJ1-4; D is unclear. The V gene lost 7 bases and the J gene lost 7 bases, with 19 bases spanning the gap. From germline, CDR1 is MDHEN and CDR2 SYDVKM. This CDR3 contains 15 residues. In DNA, the CDR3 is TGTGCCAGCACCGAACGGGCCCCCTCCGGTGAAAAACTGTTTTTT. As protein: CASTERAPSGEKLFF.

With regard to this clonotype: A much larger clone lies one base from this, so it may be a read error. The chain combines TRBV7-2 with TRBJ1-5; no definite D call. Germline V gene data show CDR1 as SGHTA and CDR2 as FQGNSA. Deletions cut 1 base from V and 2 bases from J, with 12 bases between. The CDR3 sequence is 16 residues long. The DNA for the CDR3 is TGTGCCAGCAGCTTAGGGGCAGTGGATCGCAATCAGCCCCAGCATTTT. Its protein is CASSLGAVDRNQPQHF.

The gene calls are TRBV10-3 and TRBJ1-1; D unresolved. The CDR3 is made up of 13 amino acids. CDR1 is ENHRY, CDR2 SYGVKD, per germline. The V gene lost 0 bases and the J gene lost 3 bases, with 5 bases spanning the gap. CDR3 in amino acids: CAISESRDTEAFF. CDR3 nucleotides: TGTGCCATCAGTGAGTCGCGCGACACTGAAGCTTTCTTT.

This clonotype appeared a few times. The rearrangement links TRBV12-3 or TRBV12-4 to TRBJ1-1; D unresolved. V was clipped by 2 bases and J by 1 base, with 8 bases between them. This CDR3 is 14 amino acids long. The CDR3 sequence is CASSLLAGNTEAFF. CDR3 DNA: TGTGCCAGCAGTTTACTTGCCGGGAACACTGAAGCTTTCTTT.

The chain recombines TRBV12-3 or TRBV12-4 with TRBJ2-3; D unresolved. This CDR3 has 15 amino acids. Trimming took off 4 bases at V and 0 bases at J, with 11 bases between the two ends. DNA of the CDR3: TGTGCCAGCAGTTCGCCGTGGCGAAGCACAGATACGCAGTATTTT. Translation: CASSSPWRSTDTQYF.

This sequence joins TRBV27 and TRBJ2-5, with 9 bases aligning to TRBD2. The CDR3 covers 15 residues. Trimming took 5 bases from V and 2 from J; bases not matched to a gene: 6. Germline loops: CDR1 MNHEY, CDR2 SMNVEV (reference sequence). The CDR3 bases are TGTGCCAGCAGTCGACTAGCGGTCACTCAAGAGACCCAGTACTTC. This sequence encodes CASSRLAVTQETQYF.